This T cell receptor beta chain is from a study of T cells after yellow fever vaccination. Study summary: The fractions with low cell numbers were processed using SMART-Seq v4 Ultra Low Input.

By 5'RACE template switching, TCR cDNA was produced, with a universal primer site and UMIs added in the process. TCRdb ran MiXCR on the 5' RACE reads and lists one entry per CDR3 protein. Of some 200,000 distinct CDR3 sequences in the sample, approximately 9.9% were seen once. The CDR3 has 14 amino acids. Unmatched junction bases numbered 6, after V lost 5 bases and J lost 0 bases. The germline V gene has CDR1 DFQATT and CDR2 SNEGSKA (reference sequence). Whole-study findings and limits: CD4 and CD8 compartments shared a small share of clonotypes, likely from convergent recombination. A large majority of primary-vaccination clones showed up again after the booster (around 95% CD4, 75% to 90% CD8).

This clonotype was detected a few times. Its antigen is unknown. The receptor comes from a man aged 18 to 29 who received the YFV17D yellow fever vaccine. The chain carries TRBV20-1 and TRBJ2-7, with 8 bases that match TRBD1. The starting material was CD8+ T cells sorted from PBMCs, obtained 15 days after the yellow fever booster vaccination. CDR3 region: CSAGGTGHSYEQYF. The CDR3 region has the DNA TGCAGTGCTGGGGGGACAGGTCACTCCTACGAGCAGTACTTC.